These T cell receptor beta chains were read from a single sample in a study of T cells after yellow fever vaccination. TCRdb reprocessed the 5' RACE reads via MiXCR and lists one record per CDR3 protein. The sample consists of 300,000 to 400,000 distinct CDR3 sequences, less than 9.5% of them appearing once. The input for sequencing was PBMCs, taken roughly 45 days after the first yellow fever vaccination. The receptors were sampled from a man younger than 30 who received the YFV17D yellow fever vaccine. Both conserved end residues are part of each CDR3. D genes are given only for firm matches. The listing skips clone size in some rows; elsewhere it reads once, few, many or a size class.

>TRBJ1-4|many|TRBV2|TRBD1
CASGGQGAEKLFF
TGTGCCAGTGGAGGGCAGGGGGCTGAAAAACTGTTTTTT
>TRBJ2-3|many|TRBV5-1|TRBD2
CASSKYQTSGRSTDTQYF
TGCGCCAGCAGCAAATATCAGACTAGCGGCCGTAGCACAGATACGCAGTATTTT
>TRBJ2-2|-|TRBV25-1|-
CASTRRGTGELFF
TGTGCCAGCACGAGGAGAGGGACCGGGGAGCTGTTTTTT
>TRBJ1-2|few|TRBV15|-
CATSRDSGGAGYTF
TGTGCCACCAGCAGAGATTCTGGGGGGGCTGGCTACACCTTC
>TRBJ2-1|few|TRBV7-7|TRBD2
CASSPTSGVSSYNEQFF
TGTGCCAGCAGCCCTACTAGCGGGGTAAGCTCCTACAATGAGCAGTTCTTC
>TRBJ1-2|-|TRBV5-1|-
CASPPPRTETFYGYTF
TGCGCCAGCCCCCCCCCGCGGACAGAAACCTTCTATGGCTACACCTTC
>TRBJ2-7|-|TRBV7-2|TRBD1
CASSPSSGTVYEQYF
TGTGCCAGCAGCCCTTCGTCGGGGACAGTCTACGAGCAGTACTTC
>TRBJ1-1|few|TRBV19|-
CASSRGSFMNTEAFF
TGTGCCAGTAGTAGGGGCAGCTTCATGAACACTGAAGCTTTCTTT
>TRBJ2-3|few|TRBV6-2/TRBV6-3|TRBD2
CASSYPGTSGRGGASTDTQYF
TGTGCCAGCAGTTACCCGGGGACTAGCGGGCGCGGAGGGGCTAGCACAGATACGCAGTATTTT
>TRBJ2-1|few|TRBV7-7|-
CASSLGPQGYNEQFF
TGTGCTAGCAGCTTAGGGCCTCAGGGCTACAATGAGCAGTTCTTC
>TRBJ1-1|-|TRBV7-2|-
CASSLVMRAEAFF
TGTGCCAGCAGCTTGGTAATGAGAGCTGAAGCTTTCTTT
>TRBJ2-2|few|TRBV6-1|TRBD1
CASSQPGQGADGELFF
TGTGCCAGCAGTCAGCCGGGACAGGGGGCAGACGGGGAGCTGTTTTTT
>TRBJ2-7|-|TRBV4-2|TRBD2
CASSQDRPTSGVSYEQYF
TGTGCCAGCAGCCAAGATAGGCCGACTAGCGGGGTCTCCTACGAGCAGTACTTC
>TRBJ2-5|-|TRBV6-2/TRBV6-3|TRBD1
CASSYSTGTGDQETQYF
TGTGCCAGCAGTTACTCTACCGGGACAGGGGACCAAGAGACCCAGTACTTC
>TRBJ2-1|few|TRBV5-1|TRBD1
CASSVGTVAYNEQFF
TGCGCCAGCTCCGTTGGGACAGTGGCCTACAATGAGCAGTTCTTC
>TRBJ2-5|many|TRBV7-8|-
CASSLARGLQETQYF
TGTGCCAGCAGCTTAGCCCGGGGGCTTCAAGAGACCCAGTACTTC
>TRBJ2-7|many|TRBV9|-
CASSASLGEQYF
TGTGCCAGCAGCGCTTCCCTTGGCGAGCAGTACTTC
>TRBJ1-3|few|TRBV14|-
CASSPSGDTIYF
TGTGCCAGCAGCCCGTCGGGCGACACCATATATTTT
>TRBJ1-2|many|TRBV6-5|-
CASSPLRMDGYTF
TGTGCCAGCAGTCCCCTCCGAATGGATGGCTACACCTTC
>TRBJ2-1|many|TRBV18|TRBD2
CASSPLPAGGNEQFF
TGTGCCAGCTCACCACTGCCAGCGGGGGGGAATGAGCAGTTCTTC
>TRBJ1-4|-|TRBV2|-
CASSESWASNEKLFF
TGTGCCAGCAGTGAATCGTGGGCCTCTAATGAAAAACTGTTTTTT
>TRBJ2-2|few|TRBV9|TRBD1
CASSRQGVGTGELFF
TGTGCCAGCAGCAGGCAGGGGGTAGGCACCGGGGAGCTGTTTTTT
>TRBJ2-1|-|TRBV7-3|TRBD2
CASSLLAGGHNEQFF
TGTGCCAGCAGCTTACTAGCGGGGGGCCACAATGAGCAGTTCTTC
>TRBJ2-3|few|TRBV7-2|-
CASSPQASLGTDTQYF
TGTGCCAGCAGCCCCCAAGCGTCTCTCGGCACAGATACGCAGTATTTT
>TRBJ1-1|few|TRBV7-2|-
CASSLGVGGARDTEAFF
TGTGCCAGCAGCTTAGGGGTTGGGGGGGCGCGAGACACTGAAGCTTTCTTT
>TRBJ2-4|few|TRBV19|TRBD2
CASSIGSLGLARYIQYF
TGTGCCAGTAGTATAGGTTCTCTGGGACTAGCGAGGTACATTCAGTACTTC
>TRBJ1-1|-|TRBV5-1|-
CASSWGPSATEAFF
TGCGCCAGCAGCTGGGGGCCCTCTGCCACTGAAGCTTTCTTT